A selection of T cell receptor beta chains follows, all from one sample in a study of blood T cell repertoires in COVID-19. Libraries were prepared by immunoSEQ multiplex PCR; TCRdb keeps only in-frame clonotypes and omits some of them. The sample carries about 140,000 clones, approximately 86% recorded once. The sample was peripheral blood. The receptors stem from a human donor in a cohort sampled during active COVID-19. Each CDR3 is given with its conserved first and last residue. D genes are given only for firm matches. Clone size, where shown, is once, few, many, or a class for clones that have expanded.

clone size	J gene	D gene	V gene	CDR3 protein	CDR3 DNA
.	TRBJ1-1	TRBD1	TRBV28	CASSLTQGVNTEAFF	TGTGCCAGCAGTTTAACGCAGGGGGTGAACACTGAAGCTTTCTTT
.	TRBJ2-5	TRBD2	TRBV27	CASSSLAGESPETQYF	TGTGCCAGCAGTTCATTAGCGGGAGAAAGTCCGGAGACCCAGTACTTC
.	TRBJ2-6	.	TRBV18	CASSPPAGGAGANVLTF	TGTGCCAGCTCACCACCCGCTGGGGGCGCTGGGGCCAACGTCCTGACTTTC
.	TRBJ1-5	TRBD1	TRBV30	CAWAGTGDGQPQHF	TGTGCCTGGGCCGGGACAGGGGACGGTCAGCCCCAGCATTTT
.	TRBJ2-7	TRBD1	TRBV7-3	CASSPGQASYEQYF	TGTGCCAGCAGCCCGGGACAGGCCTCCTACGAGCAGTACTTC
.	TRBJ2-3	.	TRBV6-1	CASSETLTKSDTQYF	TGTGCCAGCAGTGAGACTCTCACCAAGTCGGATACGCAGTATTTT
.	TRBJ2-5	TRBD1	TRBV2	CASSEQGAVETQYF	TGTGCCAGCAGTGAACAGGGGGCGGTGGAGACCCAGTACTTC
.	TRBJ2-7	.	TRBV30	CAWSTGTYEQYF	TGTGCCTGGAGTACAGGGACCTACGAGCAGTACTTC
.	TRBJ2-5	TRBD2	TRBV5-1	CASSLWPSGGAVETQYF	TGCGCCAGCAGCTTGTGGCCTAGCGGGGGGGCCGTAGAGACCCAGTACTTC
.	TRBJ1-1	.	TRBV5-8	CASSPRQWAEAFF	TGTGCCAGCAGCCCGCGACAATGGGCTGAAGCTTTCTTT
.	TRBJ2-4	TRBD2	TRBV7-3	CASSAGGSNIQYF	TGTGCCAGCAGCGCGGGGGGTAGCAACATTCAGTACTTC
once	TRBJ1-3	.	TRBV28	CASSSPQGGGNTIYF	TGTGCCAGCAGTTCCCCCCAGGGAGGAGGAAACACCATATATTTT
.	TRBJ1-1	TRBD1	TRBV7-3	CASSLSGTANTEAFF	TGTGCCAGCAGCTTATCCGGGACAGCGAACACTGAAGCTTTCTTT
.	TRBJ2-1	TRBD2	TRBV27	CASSLREGRRYNEQFF	TGTGCCAGCAGTTTAAGGGAGGGCCGGAGGTACAATGAGCAGTTCTTC
.	TRBJ1-5	.	TRBV2	CASTPWQGPGQRQHF	TGTGCCAGCACCCCGTGGCAGGGGCCCGGCCAGCGCCAGCATTTT
.	TRBJ2-3	TRBD2	TRBV5-1	CASSRGEGEGFDTQYF	TGCGCCAGCAGCCGGGGGGAGGGAGAAGGATTTGATACGCAGTATTTT
.	TRBJ1-1	.	TRBV6-6	CASSPLGFLRRLRDTEAFF	TGTGCCAGCAGTCCCCTGGGTTTCTTGAGACGGCTCAGGGACACTGAAGCTTTCTTT
.	TRBJ2-5	.	TRBV24-1	CATGGGGETQYF	TGTGCCACCGGCGGGGGCGGGGAGACCCAGTACTTC
.	TRBJ2-7	TRBD2	TRBV11-1	CASSWDYLSEQYF	TGTGCCAGCAGCTGGGACTATCTCTCCGAGCAGTACTTC
.	TRBJ1-5	.	TRBV28	CASSSGGSNQPQHF	TGTGCCAGCAGTTCGGGGGGTAGCAATCAGCCCCAGCATTTT
.	TRBJ2-6	.	TRBV10-2	CASSESIPAGLGANVLTF	TGCGCCAGCAGTGAGTCGATTCCTGCAGGGCTCGGGGCCAACGTCCTGACTTTC
many	TRBJ2-7	.	TRBV5-4	CASSSYREIRYEQYF	TGTGCCAGCAGTTCTTACAGGGAAATACGGTACGAGCAGTACTTC
once	TRBJ1-2	.	TRBV29-1	CSVIRDYGYTF	TGCAGCGTTATCAGGGACTATGGCTACACCTTC
.	TRBJ2-2	TRBD2	TRBV28	CASRLAGGTGELFF	TGTGCCAGCAGACTAGCGGGAGGTACCGGGGAGCTGTTTTTT
.	TRBJ2-5	TRBD1	TRBV7-8	CASSPRDRVDRETQYF	TGTGCCAGCAGCCCCAGGGACAGGGTGGACAGAGAGACCCAGTACTTC
.	TRBJ1-5	TRBD1	TRBV28	CASSPRQGPIRQPQHF	TGTGCCAGCAGTCCACGACAGGGTCCTATCCGGCAGCCCCAGCATTTT
few	TRBJ2-7	TRBD2	TRBV7-6	CASSPAGVHEQYF	TGTGCCAGCAGCCCCGCGGGGGTACACGAGCAGTACTTC
.	TRBJ2-3	TRBD2	TRBV20-1	CSASWGTSVTDTQYF	TGCAGTGCTAGTTGGGGGACTAGCGTCACAGATACGCAGTATTTT
.	TRBJ2-3	.	TRBV19	CASSFGVTDTQYF	TGTGCCAGTAGCTTCGGGGTTACAGATACGCAGTATTTT
.	TRBJ1-6	.	TRBV5-1	CASSSEGREASPLHF	TGCGCCAGCAGCTCAGAGGGCAGGGAGGCTTCACCCCTCCACTTT
.	TRBJ1-1	.	TRBV4-2	CASSLGANTEAFF	TGTGCCAGCAGCCTGGGAGCGAACACTGAAGCTTTCTTT
.	TRBJ1-2	.	TRBV28	CASSFSPTDPGYGYTF	TGTGCCAGCAGTTTCTCCCCCACCGACCCAGGCTATGGCTACACCTTC
.	TRBJ1-2	TRBD1	TRBV7-9	CASSLRQGRAYGYTF	TGTGCCAGCAGCCTCCGACAGGGAAGGGCCTATGGCTACACCTTC
.	TRBJ2-7	TRBD2	TRBV6-5	CASRREAGDRGVQYF	TGTGCCAGCCGGCGGGAAGCGGGAGATCGGGGGGTGCAGTACTTC
.	TRBJ1-1	.	TRBV28	CASSSYITEAFF	TGTGCCAGCAGTTCGTATATTACTGAAGCTTTCTTT
.	TRBJ1-2	TRBD1	TRBV19	CASTRDRGGGYTF	TGTGCCAGTACCCGGGACAGGGGTGGTGGCTACACCTTC
.	TRBJ1-5	.	TRBV12-3/TRBV12-4	CASSLGGHQPQHF	TGTGCCAGCAGTTTGGGGGGACATCAGCCCCAGCATTTT
.	TRBJ2-7	.	TRBV4-1	CASSQWAGTYEQYF	TGCGCCAGCAGCCAGTGGGCAGGGACCTACGAGCAGTACTTC
.	TRBJ2-1	TRBD2	TRBV30	CAWSWGEGREQFF	TGTGCCTGGAGTTGGGGGGAGGGCCGTGAGCAGTTCTTC
.	TRBJ2-1	.	TRBV25-1	CASSELAQANEQFF	TGTGCCAGCAGTGAATTGGCACAGGCCAATGAGCAGTTCTTC
.	TRBJ1-3	TRBD1	TRBV28	CASSLTRGLGNTIYF	TGTGCCAGCAGTTTGACCAGGGGGCTAGGAAACACCATATATTTT
.	TRBJ2-3	TRBD2	TRBV7-2	CASSFRTSGLDTQYF	TGTGCCAGCAGCTTTAGGACTAGCGGGTTGGATACGCAGTATTTT
.	TRBJ2-7	.	TRBV10-3	CAISDDSREQYF	TGTGCCATCAGTGACGATTCTAGGGAGCAGTACTTC
.	TRBJ2-1	.	TRBV15	CATSRAAGSYNEQFF	TGTGCCACCAGCAGAGCGGCGGGGTCCTACAATGAGCAGTTCTTC
.	TRBJ2-1	TRBD2	TRBV27	CASSLISGSYDEQFF	TGTGCCAGCAGTTTAATTAGCGGGAGTTACGATGAGCAGTTCTTC